Shown below are 21 T cell receptor beta chains from a single sample sequenced in a study of T-cell reconstitution after alpha-beta-depleted transplantation in children. The library targeted TCRbeta and was prepared with unique molecular identifiers. TCRdb re-derived calls from the PCR reads in MiXCR, one entry per CDR3 protein. Among just over 350,000 distinct CDR3 sequences listed, 13% were seen once. Source: PBMCs, taken from the stem cell graft. Receptor source: a human donor who donated a stem cell graft to a child with Fanconi anemia.

Here the CDR3 reads CASSLMGNQPQHF. The DNA of the CDR3 is TGTGCCAGCAGCTTGATGGGAAATCAGCCCCAGCATTTT. The genes are TRBV5-6 and TRBJ1-5, with D uncertain. The germline gives CDR1 SGHDT, CDR2 YYEEEE. The V end was cut by 1 base, the J end by 4 bases, with 6 bases between. This CDR3 is built from 13 residues.

DNA for the CDR3: TGTGCCAGCAGCCATTTGGGCAGGGGGAGGTCTGGCTACACCTTC. Translated: CASSHLGRGRSGYTF. The V call is TRBV11-2, the J call TRBJ1-2, with TRBD1 matching over 7 bases. Germline V lookup: CDR1 SGHAT, CDR2 FQNNGV. The ends lost 5 bases at V and 7 bases at J; junction bases unmatched: 13. CDR3 size: 15 residues.

The chain uses TRBV7-2 and TRBJ2-2, with D perhaps matching TRBD1 (6 bases). V gave up 1 base and J gave up 8 bases, with 8 bases separating them. The CDR3 runs 13 residues. CDR1 and CDR2 (germline): SGHTA, FQGNSA. As DNA, the CDR3 is TGTGCCAGCAGCTTAGACAGGGAGGGGGAGCTGTTTTTT. Translated, it gives CASSLDREGELFF.

This clonotype was seen only a few times. The chain recombines TRBV9 with TRBJ1-2; D unclear. Germline V gene data show CDR1 as SGDLS and CDR2 as YYNGEE. V shed 0 bases and J shed 8 bases, with 11 bases lying between them. The CDR3 is 13 amino acids. The CDR3 reads CASSVGGTAGYTF. As DNA, the CDR3 is TGTGCCAGCAGCGTAGGCGGAACGGCGGGCTACACCTTC. Supplemented by reference TRBV9 and TRBJ1-2, the full variable domain reads DSGVTQTPKHLITATGQRVTLRCSPRSGDLSVYWYQQSLDQGLQFLIQYYNGEERAKGNILERFSAQQFPDLHSELNLSSLELGDSALYFCASSVGGTAGYTFGSGTRLTVV.

The chain couples TRBV11-2 to TRBJ1-4; unclear D gene. Per germline, CDR1 SGHAT and CDR2 FQNNGV. V was shortened by 4 bases and J by 8 bases, with 8 bases between the two germline ends. The CDR3 sequence is 12 residues long. CDR3 sequence: CASSSLDEKLFF. The CDR3 DNA sequence: TGTGCCAGCAGCTCCCTCGACGAAAAACTGTTTTTT.

Only a few counts were recorded for this clonotype. The rearrangement uses TRBV19 and TRBJ1-6; 7 bases align to TRBD1. The trim removed 5 bases at V and 5 bases at J, leaving 6 bases unmatched. The length of the CDR3 is 15 residues. Germline-derived CDR1 and CDR2 are LNHDA and SQIVND (reference sequence). The DNA for the CDR3 is TGTGCCAGTAGTTCCCTGACAGGGAATAATTCACCCCTCCACTTT. Translated, it gives CASSSLTGNNSPLHF.

This clonotype was seen only a few times. This sequence joins TRBV30 and TRBJ2-7; D may correspond to TRBD1 or TRBD2 (5 bases each). The germline V and J ends were trimmed by 1 base and 5 bases, with 9 bases remaining between them. This CDR3 comprises 12 residues. Germline loops: CDR1 GTSNPN, CDR2 SVGIG (reference sequence). The CDR3 DNA is TGTGCCTGGAGTGGAGGGACCCACGAGCAGTACTTC. Its translation: CAWSGGTHEQYF.

Only a few counts were recorded for this clonotype. The chain recombines TRBV29-1 with TRBJ1-1; TRBD1 matches 8 bases. V gave up 4 bases and J gave up 5 bases; unmatched junction bases: 9. The CDR3 covers 14 residues. The germline CDR1 and CDR2 sequences are SQVTM and ANQGSEA. CDR3 bases: TGCAGCGTTGTAGGGCAGGGGGCGCGGACTGAAGCTTTCTTT. Residues: CSVVGQGARTEAFF.

This clonotype was detected ten times or more. V usage is TRBV6-2 or TRBV6-3 and J usage is TRBJ2-7; maybe TRBD2 (6 bases). Deletions cut 2 bases from V and 2 bases from J, with 13 bases between. This CDR3 has 15 amino acids. Germline-derived CDR1 and CDR2 are MNHEY and SVGEGT. The CDR3 sequence is CASSYAGRDTYEQYF. The CDR3 region has the DNA TGTGCCAGCAGTTACGCGGGGCGCGACACCTACGAGCAGTACTTC.

The chain recombines TRBV29-1 with TRBJ2-5; D ambiguous. The V gene lost 0 bases and the J gene lost 4 bases, with 12 bases spanning the gap. CDR1 and CDR2 from the germline V gene are SQVTM and ANQGSEA. CDR3 length: 14 residues. CDR3 in DNA: TGCAGCGTTGAAGATCCCGGGCTCAGAGAGACCCAGTACTTC. Translation: CSVEDPGLRETQYF.

A few counts support this clonotype. The rearrangement links TRBV28 to TRBJ1-5, with D unresolved. From germline, CDR1 is MDHEN and CDR2 SYDVKM. This CDR3 has 15 amino acids. V shed 6 bases and J shed 3 bases, with 15 bases lying between them. CDR3 in amino acids: CASSTSPSDNQPQHF. In DNA, the CDR3 is TGTGCCAGCAGCACCTCCCCCTCGGACAATCAGCCCCAGCATTTT.

This clonotype was observed a few times. This rearrangement joins TRBV2 to TRBJ2-2, with D maybe TRBD1 (5 bases). V lost 6 bases, J lost 3 bases, and 11 bases lay in between. The CDR3 is 14 amino acids. Per the germline V gene, CDR1 is SNHLY and CDR2 is FYNNEI. The DNA of the CDR3 is TGTGCCAGCAGGGTTGAAGGGGACACCGGGGAGCTGTTTTTT. It is translated as CASRVEGDTGELFF.

This clonotype was counted ten times or more. This CDR3 reads CASSVSGRGETQYF. CDR3 in DNA: TGTGCCAGCAGCGTTAGCGGACGAGGGGAGACCCAGTACTTC. V is TRBV12-3 or TRBV12-4 and J is TRBJ2-5; D is perhaps TRBD2 (6 bases). The ends were cut back, 6 bases at V and 5 bases at J, with 16 bases in the middle. The length of the CDR3 is 14 residues.

This chain links TRBV20-1 with TRBJ2-5; D is undetermined. V was cut by 7 bases and J by 1 base, with 13 bases left in between. Germline-derived CDR1 and CDR2 are DFQATT and SNEGSKA (reference sequence). The CDR3 covers 13 residues. CDR3 sequence reads: CSVPWPAQETQYF. The DNA of the CDR3 is TGCAGTGTACCGTGGCCGGCCCAAGAGACCCAGTACTTC.

This clonotype appeared many times. Germline is not matched at one junction end, which may reflect a read error. V gene TRBV12-3 or TRBV12-4 combines with J gene TRBJ1-1; tentatively, D is TRBD1 (6 bases). The CDR3 contains 17 residues. This CDR3 reads CASGFRIGQPRNTEAFF. The CDR3 coding sequence is TGTGCCAGCGGTTTTAGAATTGGACAGCCTAGGAACACTGAAGCTTTCTTT.

This clonotype was seen a few times. V gene TRBV20-1 combines with J gene TRBJ1-1, with D perhaps matching TRBD1 (6 bases). Trimming took off 1 base at V and 0 bases at J, with 15 bases between the two ends. Germline V gene sequence: CDR1 DFQATT, CDR2 SNEGSKA (reference sequence). This CDR3 region has 16 residues. CDR3 amino acids: CSARAPSDSMNTEAFF. In nucleotides, the CDR3 is TGCAGTGCTAGAGCTCCCTCGGACAGCATGAACACTGAAGCTTTCTTT.

This clonotype was recorded at least ten times. The chain couples TRBV20-1 to TRBJ2-3; 9 positions match TRBD2. Germline V CDR1 and CDR2: DFQATT, SNEGSKA (reference sequence). Unmatched junction bases numbered 9, after V lost 0 bases and J lost 2 bases. The CDR3 extends over 17 amino acids. CDR3 sequence: CSARDPKRGVLTDTQYF. The CDR3 nucleotides are TGCAGTGCTAGAGATCCCAAGCGGGGGGTCCTCACAGATACGCAGTATTTT.

The table lists this clonotype with many counts. The genes are TRBV11-2 and TRBJ2-3; possible D gene TRBD1, 5 bases. Germline loops: CDR1 SGHAT, CDR2 FQNNGV. V gave up 0 bases and J gave up 5 bases, with 18 bases separating them. The CDR3 runs to 17 residues. Written as DNA, the CDR3 is TGTGCCAGCAGCTTAGATCTTGGCTCATCAACAGGAGATACGCAGTATTTT. Its protein is CASSLDLGSSTGDTQYF.

This clonotype was seen many times. The CDR3 DNA is TGTGCCAGCAGTTCATCTCAGGTGTTTTTGGATGAGCAGTTCTTC. This codes for CASSSSQVFLDEQFF. This chain connects TRBV5-5 to TRBJ2-1; D gene uncertain. The germline V gene has CDR1 SGHKS and CDR2 YYEKEE (reference sequence). V lost 5 bases, J lost 8 bases, and 20 bases lay in between. CDR3 length: 15 residues.

Turning to this clonotype: The conserved closing phenylalanine or tryptophan is absent in this CDR3, likely reflecting a read error. The gene calls are TRBV5-1 and TRBJ1-4; 7 nucleotides line up with TRBD1. The V gene end was trimmed by 4 bases and the J gene end by 0 bases; junction bases not matched to a gene: 6. There are 16 residues in the CDR3. The germline CDR1 and CDR2 sequences are SGHRS and YFSETQ. Here the CDR3 reads CASSRGQVATNEKLFC. CDR3 DNA sequence: TGCGCCAGCAGCCGTGGACAGGTTGCAACTAATGAAAAACTGTTTTGT.

This clonotype has at least ten counts. For the CDR3, the DNA is TGTGCCAGCAGTGAAGTTACAGGGGGATACGGGGAGCTGTTTTTT. Its translation is CASSEVTGGYGELFF. The J gene is TRBJ2-2, the V gene TRBV2, with TRBD1 identical over 8 bases. Germline V CDR1 and CDR2: SNHLY, FYNNEI. The J segment lost 7 bases and the V segment lost 1 base, leaving 5 bases of the junction unmatched. This CDR3 is 15 amino acids long.